The next 31 T cell receptor beta chains were all read from a single sample in a study of cytomegalovirus exposure and HLA in healthy donors. Only in-frame clones appear in the TCRdb table, and some are missing; sequencing was by immunoSEQ multiplex PCR. The repertoire includes 150,000 to 200,000 clones, 85% of them detected once, and about a sixth sits in the top ten. Sequenced: PBMCs. The receptors derive from a man younger than 35 in good health and CMV-seropositive.

V usage is TRBV15 and J usage is TRBJ1-3; 11 bases fit TRBD1. The ends lost 3 bases at V and 4 bases at J; junction bases unmatched: 2. The CDR3 contains 15 residues. Per germline, CDR1 LNHNV and CDR2 YYDKDF (reference sequence). The chain's CDR3 is CATSRDRGQGNTIYF. The CDR3 region has the DNA TGTGCCACCAGCAGGGACAGGGGGCAAGGAAACACCATATATTTT.

V gene TRBV15 combines with J gene TRBJ1-1; no clear D. Germline V gene sequence: CDR1 LNHNV, CDR2 YYDKDF (reference sequence). The CDR3 consists of 15 residues. Trimming took off 0 bases at V and 1 base at J, with 9 bases between the two ends. The CDR3 loop reads CATSRDLAENTEAFF. As DNA, the CDR3 is TGTGCCACCAGCAGAGATTTAGCAGAGAACACTGAAGCTTTCTTT.

The chain uses TRBV6-1 and TRBJ2-5; 7 bases match TRBD2. This CDR3 comprises 13 residues. V was pared by 6 bases and J by 5 bases, with 6 bases of the junction left unmatched. Germline V gives CDR1 MNHNS, CDR2 SASEGT. CDR3 in amino acids: CASRLLAIETQYF. The CDR3 DNA reads TGTGCCAGCAGGTTACTAGCGATCGAGACCCAGTACTTC.

The chain carries TRBV28 and TRBJ2-5; 7 bases fit TRBD2. CDR3 length: 14 residues. Germline CDR1 and CDR2: MDHEN and SYDVKM. The J segment lost 5 bases and the V segment lost 5 bases, leaving 8 bases of the junction unmatched. CDR3 residues: CASSHRSSGETQYF. The CDR3 DNA reads as TGTGCCAGCAGTCACCGGAGTAGCGGGGAGACCCAGTACTTC.

The count of this clone is one. V usage is TRBV7-9 and J usage is TRBJ2-7; TRBD2 might be the D (6 bases). CDR3 length: 14 residues. Trimming stripped 4 bases from V and 6 bases from J, with 16 bases between. Germline V gene lookup returns CDR1 SEHNR and CDR2 FQNEAQ (reference sequence). CDR3 in amino acids: CASSSPSLGGEQYF. CDR3 nucleotides: TGTGCCAGCAGCTCGCCTAGTCTCGGGGGCGAGCAGTACTTC.

In its sample, this clone was seen a few times. The chain has TRBV7-9 and TRBJ2-7; D remains ambiguous. Trimming removed 5 bases from V and 6 bases from J, with 14 bases in between. The CDR3 sequence is 13 residues long. CDR1 SEHNR and CDR2 FQNEAQ come from the germline V gene (reference sequence). CDR3 nucleotides: TGTGCCAGCAGCCCGGGTGGCAGTCCCGAGCAGTACTTC. Its protein product is CASSPGGSPEQYF. The full variable domain, with the rest looked up from reference TRBV7-9 and TRBJ2-7, is DTGVSQNPRHKITKRGQNVTFRCDPISEHNRLYWYRQTLGQGPEFLTYFQNEAQLEKSRLLSDRFSAERPKGSFSTLEIQRTEQGDSAMYLCASSPGGSPEQYFGPGTRLTVT.

The chain uses TRBV6-1 and TRBJ1-1; 8 bases match TRBD1. There are 11 residues in the CDR3. Germline CDR1 reads MNHNS; CDR2 reads SASEGT. V was clipped by 7 bases and J by 11 bases; unmatched bases: 6. This CDR3 is CASMTGVLAFF. DNA of the CDR3: TGTGCCAGCATGACAGGGGTTTTGGCTTTCTTT.

This clone has only one observation. V and J are TRBV21-1 and TRBJ1-4; TRBD1 is the table's D call, not checked against the DNA. TRBV21-1 is a pseudogene. The CDR3 is made up of 16 amino acids. CDR3 nucleotide sequence: TGTGCCAGCAGCAAAGAATTAGGGGGAACTAATGAAAAACTGTTTTTT. It encodes CASSKELGGTNEKLFF.

The chain couples TRBV28 to TRBJ1-1, with TRBD1 as a possible D gene (6 bases). Germline V CDR1 and CDR2: MDHEN, SYDVKM. V was shortened by 10 bases and J by 11 bases, with 26 bases between the two germline ends. The CDR3 is 14 residues long. CDR3 sequence reads: CAILSVGGRLGAFF. CDR3 bases: TGTGCCATCTTATCCGTGGGGGGGCGTTTGGGGGCTTTCTTT.

CDR3 in amino acids: CASSTGTRSTGELFF. In DNA form, the CDR3 reads TGTGCCAGCTCAACCGGGACTAGAAGCACCGGGGAGCTGTTTTTT. V gene TRBV18 combines with J gene TRBJ2-2; 8 bases are a match to TRBD2. This CDR3 contains 15 residues. CDR1 KGHSH and CDR2 LQKENI come from the germline V gene. V shed 5 bases, J shed 4 bases, and the junction held 6 bases outside the gene matches.

This clone showed up just once. The gene calls are TRBV5-1 and TRBJ1-5; D is unresolved. The CDR3 is 15 amino acids. The V gene's germline CDR1 is SGHRS and CDR2 YFSETQ. Trimming removed 0 bases at V and 3 bases at J, with 10 bases between. This CDR3 reads CASSLAGGVNQPQHF. The CDR3 DNA reads as TGCGCCAGCAGCTTGGCGGGCGGGGTCAATCAGCCCCAGCATTTT.

V and J are TRBV27 and TRBJ2-1; TRBD1 might be the D (9 bases). Germline V gene sequence: CDR1 MNHEY, CDR2 SMNVEV (reference sequence). This CDR3 is 19 amino acids long. V gave up 1 base and J gave up 6 bases, with 25 bases separating them. CDR3 protein: CASSLYKWIAGQGSNEQFF. The CDR3 coding sequence is TGTGCCAGCAGTTTATATAAGTGGATAGCGGGACAGGGTTCCAATGAGCAGTTCTTC.

The chain combines TRBV5-1 with TRBJ2-7; 9 bases are shared with TRBD1. Germline V gives CDR1 SGHRS, CDR2 YFSETQ. The CDR3 covers 19 residues. After removal of 5 bases from V and 3 bases from J, the junction contained 21 bases not matched to a gene. The CDR3 sequence is CASRGSPTPASGQGYEQYF. The CDR3 nucleotides read TGCGCCAGCAGGGGTTCCCCCACGCCCGCCTCGGGACAGGGCTACGAGCAGTACTTC.

The gene calls are TRBV11-2 and TRBJ2-7; TRBD2 matches 11 bases. This CDR3 is 15 amino acids long. The V gene end was trimmed by 3 bases and the J gene end by 4 bases; junction bases not matched to a gene: 5. Germline assignment: CDR1 SGHAT and CDR2 FQNNGV. The CDR3 loop is CASSFQLAGDYEQYF. In nucleotides, the CDR3 is TGTGCCAGCAGCTTTCAACTAGCGGGAGATTACGAGCAGTACTTC.

The genes are TRBV27 and TRBJ2-7, with a weak D call TRBD1 (6 bases). This CDR3 is 16 amino acids long. Germline V gene sequence: CDR1 MNHEY, CDR2 SMNVEV (reference sequence). Trimming took off 5 bases at V and 3 bases at J, with 20 bases between the two ends. The CDR3 protein is CASSAITGLGIYEQYF. CDR3 coding DNA: TGTGCCAGCAGTGCGATAACAGGGTTGGGAATCTACGAGCAGTACTTC.

The CDR3: CASSPGTGGYEQYF. CDR3 nucleotides: TGCGCCAGCAGTCCGGGGACAGGGGGGTACGAGCAGTACTTC. This sequence joins TRBV23-1 and TRBJ2-7, with 11 bases that match TRBD1. TRBV23-1 is reported as an ORF; its role is uncertain. This CDR3 has 14 residues. With 4 bases clipped from V and 4 bases from J, the junction kept 3 bases outside the gene matches.

To note about this clone: Its ends do not fully match the called genes, so a read error is possible. The J gene is TRBJ2-2, the V gene TRBV7-7, with 7 bases aligning to TRBD1. CDR1 is SSHAT, CDR2 FNYEAQ, per germline (reference sequence). The CDR3 length is 16 residues. Here the CDR3 reads CASSLEGQASTGELFF. The DNA for the CDR3 is TGTGCTAGCAGCTTAGAAGGACAGGCCAGCACCGGGGAGCTGTTTTTT. The full variable domain, its missing parts supplied by reference TRBV7-7 and TRBJ2-2, is GAGVSQSPRYKVTKRGQDVTLRCDPISSHATLYWYQQALGQGPEFLTYFNYEAQPDKSGLPSDRFSAERPEGSISTLTIQRTEQRDSAMYRCASSLEGQASTGELFFGEGSRLTVL.

This chain connects TRBV5-1 to TRBJ1-2; 7 bases map to TRBD1. Germline V gene lookup returns CDR1 SGHRS and CDR2 YFSETQ. The CDR3 is 14 residues long. Trimming at V came to 3 bases and at J to 2 bases, leaving 4 bases not matched to a gene. The CDR3: CASSSTGANYGYTF. CDR3 DNA: TGCGCCAGCAGCTCTACAGGGGCCAACTATGGCTACACCTTC.

The chain uses TRBV28 and TRBJ1-3; tentatively, D is TRBD1 (5 bases). V was cut by 7 bases and J by 8 bases, with 15 bases left in between. Germline CDR1 is MDHEN and CDR2 is SYDVKM. The CDR3 is 13 residues long. This CDR3 reads CASTLGGKDTIYF. CDR3 DNA sequence: TGTGCCAGCACTTTGGGGGGGAAAGACACCATATATTTT.

The rearrangement links TRBV7-8 to TRBJ2-3; 10 bases are a match to TRBD2. The CDR3 loop spans 16 amino acids. The germline V gene has CDR1 SGHVS and CDR2 FQNEAQ. V lost 5 bases to trimming and J lost 2 bases; unmatched junction nucleotides: 7. CDR3 nucleotides: TGTGCCAGCAGCGCCGTCGGGACTAGCGTCACAGATACGCAGTATTTT. Encoded protein: CASSAVGTSVTDTQYF.

The chain has TRBV2 and TRBJ1-6; 11 bases line up with TRBD1. V dropped 3 bases and J dropped 10; count of bases not matched to a gene: 5. This CDR3 is 15 amino acids long. Looked up from germline, CDR1 is SNHLY and CDR2 is FYNNEI. The CDR3 here is CASSERTGGWSPLHF. In nucleotides, the CDR3 is TGTGCCAGCAGTGAGCGGACAGGGGGCTGGTCACCCCTCCACTTT.

This clone was seen a few times. The chain uses TRBV7-9 and TRBJ1-6, with 8 bases lining up with TRBD1. Germline V lookup: CDR1 SEHNR, CDR2 FQNEAQ (reference sequence). There are 15 residues in the CDR3. J was trimmed by 7 bases and V by 5 bases; bases with no gene match: 7. The CDR3 is CASSTWDRNNSPLHF. The CDR3 DNA reads as TGTGCCAGCAGCACGTGGGACAGGAACAATTCACCCCTCCACTTT.

The chain combines TRBV10-2 with TRBJ1-6; 7 bases are a match to TRBD1. V lost 5 bases and J lost 8; bases outside the gene matches: 6. The CDR3 covers 14 residues. The germline V gene has CDR1 WSHSY and CDR2 SAAADI. This chain's CDR3 is CASSHRDSDSPLHF. The CDR3 DNA reads as TGCGCCAGCAGTCACCGGGACAGCGATTCACCCCTCCACTTT.

The rearrangement joins TRBV28 to TRBJ1-2, with D perhaps TRBD1 (6 bases). This CDR3 has 12 amino acids. Trimming removed 5 bases from V and 8 bases from J, with 12 bases in between. The germline V gene has CDR1 MDHEN and CDR2 SYDVKM. CDR3 loop: CASSQKGGGYTF. The CDR3 DNA reads TGTGCCAGCAGTCAAAAGGGGGGGGGCTACACCTTC.

The V and J genes are TRBV30 and TRBJ2-1; 9 positions agree with TRBD2. The CDR3 contains 14 residues. In germline, CDR1 is GTSNPN, CDR2 SVGIG (reference sequence). Losses at the gene ends were 2 bases for V and 8 bases for J; bases not matched to a gene: 7. The CDR3 coding sequence is TGTGCCTGGAGTCGTACTAGCGGGCGTCATGAGCAGTTCTTC. It specifies CAWSRTSGRHEQFF.

The genes are TRBV5-1 and TRBJ2-1; D may be TRBD2 (6 bases). V was cut by 5 bases and J by 7 bases, with 10 bases left in between. Germline CDR1 SGHRS, CDR2 YFSETQ. This CDR3 spans 12 amino acids. This CDR3 reads CASSTSGNEQFF. In DNA form, the CDR3 reads TGCGCCAGCAGTACCAGCGGGAATGAGCAGTTCTTC.

The rearrangement joins TRBV7-9 to TRBJ1-2, with D unresolved. Per germline, CDR1 SEHNR and CDR2 FQNEAQ (reference sequence). This CDR3 comprises 13 residues. Trimming removed 2 bases at V and 8 bases at J, with 12 bases between. The CDR3 reads CASSLQSGEGYTF. DNA for the CDR3: TGTGCCAGCAGCTTACAATCCGGGGAAGGCTACACCTTC.

The genes are TRBV15 and TRBJ1-1, with D possibly TRBD1 on 5 matching bases. In germline, CDR1 is LNHNV, CDR2 YYDKDF (reference sequence). The CDR3 runs to 13 residues. The germline V and J ends were trimmed by 3 bases and 4 bases, with 9 bases remaining between them. The chain's CDR3 is CATSSQGATEAFF. The CDR3 DNA reads TGTGCCACCAGCAGCCAGGGTGCCACTGAAGCTTTCTTT.

This rearrangement joins TRBV30 to TRBJ1-4, with a weak D call TRBD1 (6 bases). The CDR3 contains 13 residues. Trimming pared 5 bases from V and 10 bases from J, leaving 17 bases between. The germline CDR1 and CDR2 sequences are GTSNPN and SVGIG (reference sequence). The CDR3 reads CAWGPGGAGKLFF. The CDR3 coding sequence is TGTGCCTGGGGCCCCGGGGGGGCCGGAAAACTGTTTTTT.

This sequence joins TRBV5-4 and TRBJ1-2; no firm D call. V dropped 4 bases and J dropped 8 bases, with 15 bases sitting between them. The CDR3 is made up of 13 amino acids. CDR1 SGHNT and CDR2 YYREEE come from the germline V gene (reference sequence). The CDR3 loop reads CASSLIEMRGYTF. For the CDR3, the DNA is TGTGCCAGCAGCCTAATAGAGATGCGGGGCTACACCTTC.

This rearrangement joins TRBV7-6 to TRBJ1-1; 10 bases match TRBD1. This CDR3 is 15 amino acids long. V gave up 4 bases and J gave up 1 base; unmatched junction bases: 3. Germline V CDR1 and CDR2: SGHVS, FNYEAQ. CDR3 loop: CASSSGQGTNTEAFF. The CDR3 bases are TGTGCCAGCAGCTCGGGACAGGGGACGAACACTGAAGCTTTCTTT.